Detailed here is one TCR beta chain. These data are taken from a study of immune characterization of retroperitoneal liposarcoma. V gave up 8 bases and J gave up 2 bases, with 16 bases separating them. This CDR3 is 15 amino acids long. Germline-derived CDR1 and CDR2 are LGHNT and FRNRAP. MiXCR, applied by TCRdb to the PCR reads, yields one record per CDR3 protein. The sample has roughly 9,800 distinct CDR3 sequences, over 25% seen once; the top ten hold under 25%. The origin of this receptor is a male donor with retroperitoneal liposarcoma. Sequenced sample: blood. The chain uses TRBV12-5 and TRBJ2-1; D is possibly TRBD2 (6 bases). CDR3 DNA: TGTGCTAGTTCCCCCCCGGGACTGGCCTACAATGAGCAGTTCTTC. Amino acid sequence: CASSPPGLAYNEQFF.